The 21 T cell receptor beta chains below were found in one sample sequenced in a study of blood T cell repertoires in COVID-19. The method was immunoSEQ multiplex PCR; TCRdb's version includes in-frame clones alone and lacks a portion of them. The repertoire includes 180,000 or so clones, roughly 90% of them detected once, and roughly 1.5% sits in the top ten. Sequenced material: peripheral blood. These receptors all stem from a woman aged 50 to 60 with acute or convalescent COVID-19.

This clone has a handful of counts. The chain combines TRBV2 with TRBJ2-1; 9 bases align to TRBD2. V shed 8 bases, J shed 7 bases, and the junction held 6 bases outside the gene matches. CDR3 length: 13 residues. In germline, CDR1 is SNHLY, CDR2 FYNNEI. The CDR3 spells CASAGLAGNEQFF. The CDR3, as DNA: TGTGCCAGCGCGGGACTAGCCGGGAATGAGCAGTTCTTC.

This clone has only one observation. The V call is TRBV4-1, the J call TRBJ1-3, with D unclear. V was clipped by 0 bases and J by 0 bases, with 12 bases between them. The germline gives CDR1 MGHRA, CDR2 YSYEKL. The CDR3 extends over 17 amino acids. Here the CDR3 reads CASSQDSAGFSGNTIYF. The DNA for the CDR3 is TGCGCCAGCAGCCAAGATTCCGCAGGCTTCTCTGGAAACACCATATATTTT.

This clone was observed a single time. The rearrangement joins TRBV14 to TRBJ2-3, with 9 bases aligning to TRBD2. Unmatched junction bases numbered 2, after V lost 1 base and J lost 3 bases. Per the germline V gene, CDR1 is SGHDN and CDR2 is FVKESK. The CDR3 loop spans 15 amino acids. This chain's CDR3 is CASSQVGLATDTQYF. The CDR3 DNA reads TGTGCCAGCAGCCAAGTGGGACTAGCAACAGATACGCAGTATTTT.

The rearrangement joins TRBV5-1 to TRBJ1-6; perhaps TRBD1 as D (5 bases). Trimming left V 7 bases short and J 7 bases short, with 12 bases between. The CDR3 has 13 amino acids. Looked up from germline, CDR1 is SGHRS and CDR2 is YFSETQ. The CDR3 loop is CASRDFNNSPLHF. CDR3 sequence (DNA): TGCGCCAGCCGGGACTTTAACAATTCACCCCTCCACTTT.

V is TRBV19 and J is TRBJ2-5, with 8 bases aligning to TRBD2. From germline, CDR1 is LNHDA and CDR2 SQIVND (reference sequence). The CDR3 runs 13 residues. J lost 5 bases, V lost 5 bases, and 4 bases had no gene match. CDR3 protein: CASSGTRGETQYF. CDR3 bases: TGTGCCAGTAGTGGGACTAGGGGGGAGACCCAGTACTTC.

This sequence joins TRBV7-2 and TRBJ1-5; D remains ambiguous. Looked up from germline, CDR1 is SGHTA and CDR2 is FQGNSA. Trimming removed 4 bases from V and 3 bases from J, with 10 bases in between. The CDR3 extends over 14 amino acids. DNA for the CDR3: TGTGCCAGCAGCTCATACCTACCCAATCAGCCCCAGCATTTT. The encoded protein is CASSSYLPNQPQHF.

The chain employs TRBV5-4 and TRBJ2-1; TRBD2 might be the D (7 bases). V shed 4 bases and J shed 5 bases, with 19 bases lying between them. The CDR3 has 16 amino acids. CDR1 is SGHNT and CDR2 is YYREEE in the germline V gene (reference sequence). The CDR3 here is CASSRGVQGRNNEQFF. CDR3 nucleotides: TGTGCCAGCAGCCGGGGGGTACAGGGTCGGAACAATGAGCAGTTCTTC.

The gene calls are TRBV7-9 and TRBJ1-1; a possible D gene is TRBD1 (5 bases). V lost 1 base to trimming and J lost 5 bases, with 14 bases between them. Germline CDR1 is SEHNR and CDR2 is FQNEAQ (reference sequence). This CDR3 has 15 residues. CDR3 in DNA: TGTGCCAGCAGCTTAGAACGCGGGGCGGGTACTGAAGCTTTCTTT. Protein product: CASSLERGAGTEAFF.

The CDR3 nucleotides read TGTGCCACCACAGGGTTGAACGAGCAGTACTTC. Translated, it gives CATTGLNEQYF. The chain recombines TRBV6-5 with TRBJ2-7; maybe TRBD1 (6 bases). In germline, CDR1 is MNHEY, CDR2 SVGAGI. Trimming cost V 10 bases and J 5 bases, with 12 bases left between them. The CDR3 has 11 amino acids.

The genes are TRBV19 and TRBJ2-5; possibly TRBD2 for D (6 bases). CDR3 size: 13 residues. Trimming took off 3 bases at V and 4 bases at J, with 9 bases between the two ends. Germline V CDR1 and CDR2: LNHDA, SQIVND (reference sequence). The DNA for the CDR3 is TGTGCCAGTAGTATCGTGGAGGGAGAGACCCAGTACTTC. Its translation is CASSIVEGETQYF.

This chain connects TRBV18 to TRBJ2-3; 9 bases match TRBD2. The CDR3 has 19 residues. The germline CDR1 and CDR2 sequences are KGHSH and LQKENI. V lost 4 bases to trimming and J lost 6 bases; unmatched junction nucleotides: 20. The CDR3 is CASSLLGLANPSGVDTQYF. The CDR3 DNA follows: TGTGCCAGCTCACTCCTCGGACTAGCGAATCCTTCCGGCGTTGATACGCAGTATTTT.

For the CDR3, the DNA is TGTGCCAGCAGCGCCTTCGGGGGGGCATGGAATGAGCAGTTCTTC. This gives the protein CASSAFGGAWNEQFF. The chain joins TRBV5-5 to TRBJ2-1; TRBD2 aligns across 8 bases. Losses at the gene ends were 4 bases for V and 7 bases for J; bases not matched to a gene: 10. CDR3 length: 15 amino acids. CDR1 is SGHKS, CDR2 YYEKEE, per germline (reference sequence). The full variable domain, its missing parts supplied by reference TRBV5-5 and TRBJ2-1, is DAGVTQSPTHLIKTRGQQVTLRCSPISGHKSVSWYQQVLGQGPQFIFQYYEKEERGRGNFPDRFSARQFPNYSSELNVNALLLGDSALYLCASSAFGGAWNEQFFGPGTRLTVL.

The chain is built from TRBV2 and TRBJ2-5, with a weak D call TRBD2 (6 bases). Germline V gene sequence: CDR1 SNHLY, CDR2 FYNNEI. Trimming took 6 bases from V and 5 from J, leaving 19 bases between them. The CDR3 runs to 15 residues. CDR3 nucleotides: TGTGCCAGCAGAGCCCTGGGCGGGATCGTGGAGACCCAGTACTTC. As protein: CASRALGGIVETQYF.

The chain couples TRBV5-1 to TRBJ1-5; D might be TRBD1 (5 bases). This CDR3 contains 13 residues. The germline V and J ends were trimmed by 4 bases and 6 bases, with 11 bases remaining between them. CDR1 is SGHRS and CDR2 is YFSETQ in the germline V gene. CDR3 sequence (DNA): TGCGCCAGCAGCCTCGAAACAGGTCAGCCCCAGCATTTT. It codes for CASSLETGQPQHF.

The chain combines TRBV30 with TRBJ2-1; 10 nucleotides agree with TRBD2. The CDR3 totals 18 residues. The ends lost 3 bases at V and 4 bases at J; junction bases unmatched: 15. Germline CDR1 GTSNPN, CDR2 SVGIG (reference sequence). CDR3 bases: TGTGCCTGGAGCGAAGCAGCGGGGGGGCCCCTGGGGTACAATGAGCAGTTCTTC. It is translated as CAWSEAAGGPLGYNEQFF.

This clone was picked up one time. The chain employs TRBV29-1 and TRBJ2-3, with D possibly TRBD2 on 6 matching bases. This CDR3 is 13 amino acids long. The germline V and J ends were trimmed by 7 bases and 2 bases, with 13 bases remaining between them. Looked up from germline, CDR1 is SQVTM and CDR2 is ANQGSEA. The CDR3 reads CSGASATTDTQYF. The CDR3 region has the DNA TGCAGCGGGGCTAGCGCCACCACAGATACGCAGTATTTT.

This clone was counted a few times. The CDR3 is CASSLDRGLKRGYGYTF. The CDR3 DNA sequence: TGTGCCAGCAGCTTGGACAGGGGCTTAAAAAGGGGCTATGGCTACACCTTC. The chain links TRBV5-8 to TRBJ1-2; 7 positions match TRBD1. Trimming cost V 0 bases and J 4 bases; bases outside gene matches: 12. The CDR3 runs 17 residues. Germline-derived CDR1 and CDR2 are SGHTS and YDEGEE. The full variable domain, rest sourced from reference TRBV5-8 and TRBJ1-2, is EAGVTQSPTHLIKTRGQQATLRCSPISGHTSVYWYQQALGLGLQFLLWYDEGEERNRGNFPPRFSGRQFPNYSSELNVNALELEDSALYLCASSLDRGLKRGYGYTFGSGTRLTVV.

This clone has a handful of counts. This rearrangement joins TRBV19 to TRBJ2-5; 8 positions match TRBD1. Germline V CDR1 and CDR2: LNHDA, SQIVND (reference sequence). V was pared by 2 bases and J by 1 base, with 3 bases of the junction left unmatched. The CDR3 is made up of 15 amino acids. The CDR3 nucleotides are TGTGCCAGTAGTATAATGGGACAGGCCCAAGAGACCCAGTACTTC. Encoded protein: CASSIMGQAQETQYF.

In its sample, this clone was seen a few times. This sample also contains other DNA sequences that code for the same CDR3. The gene calls are TRBV6-5 and TRBJ2-2; the D is unclear. Trimming stripped 2 bases from V and 5 bases from J, with 6 bases between. From germline, CDR1 is MNHEY and CDR2 SVGAGI. This CDR3 contains 13 residues. The DNA of the CDR3 is TGTGCCAGCAGTTACACCAGAACCGGGGAGCTGTTTTTT. Its translation is CASSYTRTGELFF.

The sample holds a few counts of this clone. The chain has TRBV18 and TRBJ1-6; possible D gene TRBD1, 6 bases. V lost 8 bases, J lost 5 bases, and 10 bases lay in between. Germline CDR1 and CDR2: KGHSH and LQKENI. This CDR3 region has 13 residues. The CDR3 bases are TGTGCCAGCGCTGGGGGCAATAATTCACCCCTCCACTTT. It yields the protein CASAGGNNSPLHF.

The chain combines TRBV3-1 (or the pseudogene TRBV3-2) with TRBJ1-2; TRBD1 is a possible D gene (6 bases). The CDR3 runs to 14 residues. Germline V gene data show CDR1 as LGHDT and CDR2 as YNNKEL (reference sequence). The V end lost 5 bases, the J end lost 8 bases, and 18 bases lay between the germline ends. CDR3 protein: CASSLLPDSEGYTF. The CDR3 nucleotides are TGTGCCAGCAGCTTATTACCGGACAGTGAGGGCTACACCTTC.